In its sample, the clone carrying this T cell receptor beta chain was seen a few times. This record comes from a study of blood T cell repertoires in COVID-19. The protocol was immunoSEQ multiplex PCR, while the TCRdb copy is restricted to in-frame clones and leaves out a portion. The sample has a few hundred thousand clones; 65% to 85% are singletons. V was shortened by 4 bases and J by 8 bases, with 12 bases between the two germline ends. This CDR3 spans 12 amino acids. Germline V gives CDR1 SGDLS, CDR2 YYNGEE. This sequence joins TRBV9 and TRBJ1-1; TRBD1 is a possible D gene (5 bases). The sequenced sample consisted of peripheral blood. The source is a human donor in a cohort sampled during active COVID-19. The CDR3 region is CASSPGHPEAFF. CDR3 sequence (DNA): TGTGCCAGCAGCCCAGGACACCCCGAAGCTTTCTTT.